What follows describes a single T cell receptor beta chain. The clone's antigen remains unknown. Base qualities were left out, and no much larger clone turns up one base away. Reading the label with the study, this specimen's treatment or condition is: allogeneic hematopoietic cell transplantation with graft depleted of TCRalphabeta T cells and CD19 B cells. The transplant recipients were children given TCRalphabeta/CD19-depleted allogeneic hematopoietic cell grafts. Library preparation was by PCR. Sequencing was carried out with an Illumina HiSeq 2500. To normalize quantification of the TCRbeta repertoire, the TCR libraries were built with molecular barcoding that relied on unique molecular identifiers. The public reads were quality trimmed at Q25 with fastp and then assembled into clones with MiXCR by TCRdb, keeping productive beta chains. Each record represents a unique CDR3 protein, reported with the most common genes and DNA among its rows. Within this sample are 400,000 to 550,000 distinct CDR3 sequences, with roughly a tenth of them counted one time only. Of the sample, around 2% falls within the top ten clones.

CDR1 and CDR2, per the germline V gene (reference sequence), are PRHDT and FYEKMQ. The CDR3 sequence holds 16 residues, the cysteine and phenylalanine included. Only the CDR3 part of the read is kept: 48 bases, read in frame from the first base. Trimming removed 1 base from V and 2 bases from J, leaving 15 bases between the germline ends. This entry comes from a study of T-cell reconstitution after alpha-beta-depleted transplantation in children (TCRdb year 2016). For context, the study as a whole: Using TCR repertoire profiling, the study quantitatively followed how T-cell immune reconstitution unfolded in children after TCRalphabeta/CD19-depleted allogeneic hematopoietic cell transplantation. Points the paper makes about the study in general: Over the following months the frequencies of hyperexpanded clones went down, and after one year T-cell counts and TCRbeta diversity were mostly credited to newly produced T cells. In some patients, the high TCRbeta diversity seen at day 60 was put down to recipient T cells and intrathymic progenitors that had survived conditioning. About two months after transplant, the apparently early recovery of alphabetaT-cell counts reportedly depended on just several hundred clones that had expanded rapidly and came from non-depleted graft cells.

This sequence originates from a child younger than 10 with inherited bone marrow failure, due to receive a stem cell transplant. Here the sequenced sample was PBMCs, taken before TCRalphabeta/CD19-depleted stem cell transplant. In this chain, TRBV13 is recombined with TRBJ2-7; the D call is tentative, TRBD1 or TRBD2, as each matches 5 bases. The CDR3 protein sequence reads: CASSLVRDGITYEQYF. The DNA sequence follows: TGTGCCAGCAGCTTAGTACGGGACGGGATAACCTACGAGCAGTACTTC.